The entry below gives a single T cell receptor (beta chain) sequence along with its context. This CDR3 comprises 16 residues. After removal of 4 bases from V and 2 bases from J, the junction contained 8 bases not matched to a gene. Germline assignment: CDR1 SGDLS and CDR2 YYNGEE. These data belong to a study of control samples from healthy donors and cancer patients. Sequenced by immunoSEQ multiplex PCR; TCRdb stores in-frame clones only, minus some. This table lists some 190,000 clones. Sequencing was performed on blood. This receptor was taken from a woman between 25 and 40 years old in good health. This sequence joins TRBV9 and TRBJ2-1; TRBD1 aligns across 8 bases. The CDR3 DNA reads TGTGCCAGCAGCACTCGGACAGGGCAGGCCTACAATGAGCAGTTCTTC. As protein: CASSTRTGQAYNEQFF.